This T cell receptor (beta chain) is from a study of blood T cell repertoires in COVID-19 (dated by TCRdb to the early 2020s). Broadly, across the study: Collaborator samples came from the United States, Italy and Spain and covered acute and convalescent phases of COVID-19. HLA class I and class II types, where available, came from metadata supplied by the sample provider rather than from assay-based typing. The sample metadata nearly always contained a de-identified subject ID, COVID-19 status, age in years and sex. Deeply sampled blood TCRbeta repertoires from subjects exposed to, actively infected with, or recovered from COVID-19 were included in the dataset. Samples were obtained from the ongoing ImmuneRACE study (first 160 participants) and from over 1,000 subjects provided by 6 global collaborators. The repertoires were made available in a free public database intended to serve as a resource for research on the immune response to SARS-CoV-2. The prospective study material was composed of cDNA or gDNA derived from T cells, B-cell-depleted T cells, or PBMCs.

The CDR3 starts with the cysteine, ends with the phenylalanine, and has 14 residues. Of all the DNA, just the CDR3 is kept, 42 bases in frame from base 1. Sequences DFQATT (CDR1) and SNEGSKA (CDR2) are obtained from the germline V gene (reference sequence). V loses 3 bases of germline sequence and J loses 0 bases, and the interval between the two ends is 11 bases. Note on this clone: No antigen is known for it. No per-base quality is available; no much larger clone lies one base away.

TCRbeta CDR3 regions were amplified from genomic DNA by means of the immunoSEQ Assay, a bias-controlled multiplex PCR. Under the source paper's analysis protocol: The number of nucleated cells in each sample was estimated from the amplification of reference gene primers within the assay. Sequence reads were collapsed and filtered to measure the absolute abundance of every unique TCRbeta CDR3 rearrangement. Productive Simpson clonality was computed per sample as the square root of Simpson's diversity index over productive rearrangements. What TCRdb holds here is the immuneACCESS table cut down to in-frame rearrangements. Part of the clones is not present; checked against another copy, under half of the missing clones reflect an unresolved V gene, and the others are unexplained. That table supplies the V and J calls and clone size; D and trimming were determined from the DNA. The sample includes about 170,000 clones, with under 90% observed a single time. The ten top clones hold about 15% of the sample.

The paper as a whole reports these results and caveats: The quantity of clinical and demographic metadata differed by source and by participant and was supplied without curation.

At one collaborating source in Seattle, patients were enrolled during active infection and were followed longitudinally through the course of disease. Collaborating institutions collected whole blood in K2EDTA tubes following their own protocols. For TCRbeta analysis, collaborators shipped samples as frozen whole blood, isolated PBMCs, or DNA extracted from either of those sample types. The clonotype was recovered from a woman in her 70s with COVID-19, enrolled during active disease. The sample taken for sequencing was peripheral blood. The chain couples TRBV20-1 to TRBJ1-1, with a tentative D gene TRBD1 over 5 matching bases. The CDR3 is CSASDGGMNTEAFF. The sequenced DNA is TGCAGTGCTAGTGATGGGGGGATGAACACTGAAGCTTTCTTT.